This T cell receptor (beta chain) was documented in a study of blood T cell repertoires in COVID-19. CDR3 length equals 14 residues. Trimming cost V 8 bases and J 0 bases, with 15 bases left between them. Per germline, CDR1 SQVTM and CDR2 ANQGSEA. Assay: immunoSEQ multiplex PCR; the TCRdb copy retains only in-frame clones and omits some. This table holds about 130,000 clones, 85% to 90% found once. Sequences were obtained from peripheral blood. The sequence was collected from a man of 80 years or more with active or convalescent COVID-19. This chain joins TRBV29-1 and TRBJ2-3; possible D gene TRBD1, 7 bases. The CDR3 DNA reads as TGCAGCACAAAGACAGGGACTAGCACAGATACGCAGTATTTT. This sequence encodes CSTKTGTSTDTQYF.